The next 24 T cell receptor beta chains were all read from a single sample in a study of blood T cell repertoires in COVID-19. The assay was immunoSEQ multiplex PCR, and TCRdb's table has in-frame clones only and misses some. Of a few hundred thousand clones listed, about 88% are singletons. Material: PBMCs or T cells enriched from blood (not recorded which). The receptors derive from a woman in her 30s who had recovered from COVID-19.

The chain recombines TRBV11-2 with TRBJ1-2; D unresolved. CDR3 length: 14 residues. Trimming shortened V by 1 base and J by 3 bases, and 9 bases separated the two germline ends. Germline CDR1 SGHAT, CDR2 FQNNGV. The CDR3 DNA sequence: TGTGCCAGCAGCTTAGGTCAGACTTACTATGGCTACACCTTC. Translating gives CASSLGQTYYGYTF. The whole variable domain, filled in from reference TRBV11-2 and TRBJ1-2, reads EAGVAQSPRYKIIEKRQSVAFWCNPISGHATLYWYQQILGQGPKLLIQFQNNGVVDDSQLPKDRFSAERLKGVDSTLKIQPAKLEDSAVYLCASSLGQTYYGYTFGSGTRLTVV.

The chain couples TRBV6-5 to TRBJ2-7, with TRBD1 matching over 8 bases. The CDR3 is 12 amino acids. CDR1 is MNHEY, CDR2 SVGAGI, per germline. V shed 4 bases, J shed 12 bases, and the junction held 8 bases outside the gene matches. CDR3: CASSSIQGVWYF. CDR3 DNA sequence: TGTGCCAGCAGTTCCATACAGGGGGTTTGGTACTTC.

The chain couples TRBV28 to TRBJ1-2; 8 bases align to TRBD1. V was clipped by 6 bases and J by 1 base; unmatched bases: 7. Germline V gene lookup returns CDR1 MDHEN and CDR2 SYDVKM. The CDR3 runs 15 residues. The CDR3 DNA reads TGTGCCAGCAGCCAAGGACAGGGCCTTAACTATGGCTACACCTTC. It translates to CASSQGQGLNYGYTF.

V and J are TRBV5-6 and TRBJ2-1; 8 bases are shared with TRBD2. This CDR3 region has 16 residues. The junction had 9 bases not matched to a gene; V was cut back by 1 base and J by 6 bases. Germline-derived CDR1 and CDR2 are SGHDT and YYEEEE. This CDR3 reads CASSLFGLAGGNEQFF. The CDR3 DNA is TGTGCCAGCAGCTTGTTTGGGCTAGCGGGTGGCAATGAGCAGTTCTTC.

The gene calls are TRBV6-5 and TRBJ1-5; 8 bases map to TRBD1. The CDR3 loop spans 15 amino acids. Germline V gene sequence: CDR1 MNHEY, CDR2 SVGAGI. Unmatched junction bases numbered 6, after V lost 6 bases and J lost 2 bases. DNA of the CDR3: TGTGCCAGCAGCTACGGACAGGGCGGCAATCAGCCCCAGCATTTT. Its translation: CASSYGQGGNQPQHF.

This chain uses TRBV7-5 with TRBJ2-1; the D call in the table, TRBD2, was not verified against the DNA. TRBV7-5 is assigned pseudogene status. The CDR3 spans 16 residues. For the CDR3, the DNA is TGTGCCAGAAGCTCACGTCCCAGCGGGGGACACAATGAGCAGTTCTTC. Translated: CARSSRPSGGHNEQFF.

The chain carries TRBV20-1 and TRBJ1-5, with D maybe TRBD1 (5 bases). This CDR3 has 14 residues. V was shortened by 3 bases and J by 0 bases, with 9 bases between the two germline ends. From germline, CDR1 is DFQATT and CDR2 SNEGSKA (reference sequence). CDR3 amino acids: CSASRQPSNQPQHF. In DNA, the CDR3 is TGCAGTGCTAGTAGACAGCCTAGCAATCAGCCCCAGCATTTT.

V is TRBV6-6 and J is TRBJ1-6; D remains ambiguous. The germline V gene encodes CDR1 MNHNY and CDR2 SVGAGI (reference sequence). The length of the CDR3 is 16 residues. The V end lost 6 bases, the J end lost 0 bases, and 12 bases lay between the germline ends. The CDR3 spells CASRIDGSSYNSPLHF. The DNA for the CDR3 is TGTGCCAGCAGGATAGACGGGAGCTCCTATAATTCACCCCTCCACTTT.

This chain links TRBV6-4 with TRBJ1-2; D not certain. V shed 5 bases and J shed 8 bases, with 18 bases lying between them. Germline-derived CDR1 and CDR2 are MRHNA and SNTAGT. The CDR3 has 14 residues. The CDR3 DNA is TGTGCCAGCAGTCCAGATTGGTCCGGGATAGGCTACACCTTC. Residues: CASSPDWSGIGYTF.

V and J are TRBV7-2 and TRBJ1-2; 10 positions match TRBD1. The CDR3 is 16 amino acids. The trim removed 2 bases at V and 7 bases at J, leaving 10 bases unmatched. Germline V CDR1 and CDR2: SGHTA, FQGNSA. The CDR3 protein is CASSLRPGQGRIGYTF. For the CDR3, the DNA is TGTGCCAGCAGCTTAAGGCCGGGACAGGGGAGAATTGGCTACACCTTC.

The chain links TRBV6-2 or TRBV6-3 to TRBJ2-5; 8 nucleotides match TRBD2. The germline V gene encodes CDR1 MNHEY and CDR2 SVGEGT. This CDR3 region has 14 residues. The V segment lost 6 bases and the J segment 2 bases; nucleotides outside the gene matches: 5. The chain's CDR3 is CASSKAGEQETQYF. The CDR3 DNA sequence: TGTGCCAGCAGCAAAGCGGGGGAGCAAGAGACCCAGTACTTC.

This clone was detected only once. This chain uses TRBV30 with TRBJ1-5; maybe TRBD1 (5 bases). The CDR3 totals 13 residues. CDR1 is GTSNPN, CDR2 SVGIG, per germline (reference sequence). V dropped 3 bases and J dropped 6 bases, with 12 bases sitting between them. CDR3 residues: CAWRGGEGQPQHF. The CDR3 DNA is TGTGCCTGGAGGGGGGGGGAGGGTCAGCCCCAGCATTTT.

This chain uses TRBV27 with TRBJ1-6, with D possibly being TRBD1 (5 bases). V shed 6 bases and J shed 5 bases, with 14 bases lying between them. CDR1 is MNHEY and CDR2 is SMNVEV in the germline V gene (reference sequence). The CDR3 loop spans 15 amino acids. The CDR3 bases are TGTGCCAGCAGCAGGGCTGGGGTGGATAATTCACCCCTCCACTTT. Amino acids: CASSRAGVDNSPLHF.

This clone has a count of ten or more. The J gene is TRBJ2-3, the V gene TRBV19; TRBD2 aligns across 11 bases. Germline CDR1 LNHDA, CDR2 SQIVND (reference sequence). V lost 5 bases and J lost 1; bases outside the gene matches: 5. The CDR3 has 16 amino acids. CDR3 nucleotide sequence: TGTGCCAGTAGTCTCTCACTAGCGGGGGGCACAGATACGCAGTATTTT. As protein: CASSLSLAGGTDTQYF.

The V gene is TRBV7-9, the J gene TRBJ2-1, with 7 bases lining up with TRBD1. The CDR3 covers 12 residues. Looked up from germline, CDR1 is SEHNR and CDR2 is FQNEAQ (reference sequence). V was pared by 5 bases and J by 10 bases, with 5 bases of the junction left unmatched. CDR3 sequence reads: CASSPRGQEQFF. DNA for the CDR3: TGTGCCAGCAGCCCAAGGGGGCAGGAGCAGTTCTTC. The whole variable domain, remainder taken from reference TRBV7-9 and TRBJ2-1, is DTGVSQNPRHKITKRGQNVTFRCDPISEHNRLYWYRQTLGQGPEFLTYFQNEAQLEKSRLLSDRFSAERPKGSFSTLEIQRTEQGDSAMYLCASSPRGQEQFFGPGTRLTVL.

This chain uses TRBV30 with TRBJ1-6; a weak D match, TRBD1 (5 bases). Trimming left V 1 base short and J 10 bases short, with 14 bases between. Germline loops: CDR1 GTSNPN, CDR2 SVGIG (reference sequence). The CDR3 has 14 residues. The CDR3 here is CAWSEAGRQSPLHF. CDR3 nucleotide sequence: TGTGCCTGGAGTGAGGCAGGGCGGCAATCACCCCTCCACTTT.

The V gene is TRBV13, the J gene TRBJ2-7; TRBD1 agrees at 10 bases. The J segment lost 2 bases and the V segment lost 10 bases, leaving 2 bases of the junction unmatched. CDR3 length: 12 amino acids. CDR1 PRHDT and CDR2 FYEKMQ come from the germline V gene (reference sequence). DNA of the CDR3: TGTGCCACCGGGACAGGGGCCTACGAGCAGTACTTC. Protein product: CATGTGAYEQYF.

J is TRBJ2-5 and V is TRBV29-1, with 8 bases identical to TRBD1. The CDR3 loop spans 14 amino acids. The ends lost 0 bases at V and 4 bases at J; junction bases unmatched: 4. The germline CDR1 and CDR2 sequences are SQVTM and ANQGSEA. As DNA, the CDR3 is TGCAGCGTTGAAGAGCCCGGGACAGGAGAGACCCAGTACTTC. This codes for CSVEEPGTGETQYF.

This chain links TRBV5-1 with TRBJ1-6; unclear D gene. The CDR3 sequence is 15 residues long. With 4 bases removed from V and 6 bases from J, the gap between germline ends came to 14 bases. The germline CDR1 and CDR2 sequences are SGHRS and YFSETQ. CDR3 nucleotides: TGCGCCAGCAGCGCGGAGGGAATTGGTAATTCACCCCTCCACTTT. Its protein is CASSAEGIGNSPLHF.

The CDR3 here is CASSLLARGTDTQYF. CDR3 sequence (DNA): TGCGCCAGCAGCTTACTAGCGAGGGGCACAGATACGCAGTATTTT. The chain joins TRBV5-1 to TRBJ2-3; 7 bases match TRBD2. The CDR3 sequence is 15 residues long. Trimming removed 2 bases from V and 1 base from J; junction bases left unmatched: 4. CDR1 is SGHRS and CDR2 is YFSETQ in the germline V gene.

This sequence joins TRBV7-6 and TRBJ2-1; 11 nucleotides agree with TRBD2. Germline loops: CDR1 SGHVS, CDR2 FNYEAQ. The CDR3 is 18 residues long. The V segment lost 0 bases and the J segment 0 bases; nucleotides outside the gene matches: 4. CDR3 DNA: TGTGCCAGCAGCTTAGCTAGCGGGGGGGGTTACTCCTACAATGAGCAGTTCTTC. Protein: CASSLASGGGYSYNEQFF.

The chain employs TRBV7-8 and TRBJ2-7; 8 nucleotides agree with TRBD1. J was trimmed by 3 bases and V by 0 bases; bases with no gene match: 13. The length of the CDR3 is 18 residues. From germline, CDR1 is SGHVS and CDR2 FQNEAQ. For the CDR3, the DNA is TGTGCCAGCAGCTTAGCGGGACTTTCGGGACAGGCCTTCTACGAGCAGTACTTC. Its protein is CASSLAGLSGQAFYEQYF.

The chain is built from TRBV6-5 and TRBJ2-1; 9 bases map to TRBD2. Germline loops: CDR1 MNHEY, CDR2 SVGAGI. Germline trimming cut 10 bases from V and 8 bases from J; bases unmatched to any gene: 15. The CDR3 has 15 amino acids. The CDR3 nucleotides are TGTGCCACTGCCGCGTTAGCGGGGGCCAGGGATGAGCAGTTCTTC. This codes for CATAALAGARDEQFF.

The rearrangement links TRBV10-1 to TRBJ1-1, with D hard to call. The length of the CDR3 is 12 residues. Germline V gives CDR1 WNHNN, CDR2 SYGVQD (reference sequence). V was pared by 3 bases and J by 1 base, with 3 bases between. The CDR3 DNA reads TGCGCCAGCAGTGACTGGAACACTGAAGCTTTCTTT. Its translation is CASSDWNTEAFF.